This passage covers 26 T cell receptor beta chains from one sample sequenced in a study of T cells expressing NK-cell markers. TCRdb reworked the 5' RACE reads into one entry per CDR3 protein, no DNA. Its table lists about 150,000 distinct CDR3 sequences. The sequenced material came from blood T cells: a sorted CD56 or NKG2C T cell subset, CD4+ or CD8+ T cells, or bulk PBMC T cells (not recorded which). The receptors come from a woman aged 45-59 years in good health.

The J gene is TRBJ2-4, the V gene TRBV6-1; absent DNA, TCRdb's TRBD1 call cannot be checked. CDR1 MNHNS and CDR2 SASEGT come from the germline V gene. This CDR3 spans 14 amino acids. This chain's CDR3 is CASRTPRDRNIQYF.

The J gene is TRBJ2-5, the V gene TRBV6-5; there is no DNA to check the TCRdb D call of TRBD1. The CDR3 is made up of 15 amino acids. CDR1 MNHEY and CDR2 SVGAGI come from the germline V gene. The CDR3 sequence is CASSYSGGFQETQYF.

The V call is TRBV7-9, the J call TRBJ2-3. Germline CDR1 reads SEHNR; CDR2 reads FQNEAQ (reference sequence). The CDR3 is made up of 12 amino acids. The CDR3 spells CASRQTTDTQYF. The variable domain in full, with the rest retrieved from reference TRBV7-9 and TRBJ2-3, is DTGVSQNPRHKITKRGQNVTFRCDPISEHNRLYWYRQTLGQGPEFLTYFQNEAQLEKSRLLSDRFSAERPKGSFSTLEIQRTEQGDSAMYLCASRQTTDTQYFGPGTRLTVL.

The chain couples TRBV15 to TRBJ2-1; TCRdb lists TRBD1, though no DNA is available to test this call. The CDR3 extends over 16 amino acids. The germline V gene encodes CDR1 LNHNV and CDR2 YYDKDF (reference sequence). CDR3 residues: CATSGEMGGEYNEQFF. Full variable domain (missing parts from reference TRBV15 and TRBJ2-1): DAMVIQNPRYQVTQFGKPVTLSCSQTLNHNVMYWYQQKSSQAPKLLFHYYDKDFNNEADTPDNFQSRRPNTSFCFLDIRSPGLGDTAMYLCATSGEMGGEYNEQFFGPGTRLTVL.

This chain's CDR3 is CSASSGRKGEGDTQYF. V and J are TRBV20-1 and TRBJ2-3; the D call of TRBD2 rests on TCRdb alone, since no DNA is present to check it. CDR1 is DFQATT, CDR2 SNEGSKA, per germline (reference sequence). The CDR3 spans 16 residues.

The genes are TRBV6-6 and TRBJ2-1; TCRdb calls TRBD1, which cannot be checked without DNA. This CDR3 is built from 14 residues. CDR1 is MNHNY and CDR2 is SVGAGI in the germline V gene (reference sequence). The CDR3 sequence: CASSYGQGYNEQFF.

The genes are TRBV4-2 and TRBJ2-5. The CDR3 spans 14 residues. The germline V gene encodes CDR1 LGHNA and CDR2 YNFKEQ. The CDR3 sequence: CASSQGPYEETQYF.

V gene TRBV5-1 combines with J gene TRBJ2-5; as DNA is missing, the TRBD2 call by TCRdb cannot be tested. The CDR3 has 14 amino acids. Germline V gene data show CDR1 as SGHRS and CDR2 as YFSETQ. This chain's CDR3 is CASSLVVGGETQYF.

The chain recombines TRBV7-2 with TRBJ2-3. Germline-derived CDR1 and CDR2 are SGHTA and FQGNSA. The CDR3 covers 13 residues. CDR3 protein: CASSLVKFDTQYF.

The chain combines TRBV20-1 with TRBJ2-1; the TRBD2 assignment by TCRdb is unverifiable without DNA. Germline values: CDR1 DFQATT, CDR2 SNEGSKA (reference sequence). The CDR3 loop spans 18 amino acids. The CDR3 loop is CSAILTSGRAAIGNEQFF.

This chain joins TRBV7-6 and TRBJ1-1; TCRdb indicates TRBD1, and absent DNA this call remains unverified. This CDR3 is built from 15 residues. The V gene's germline CDR1 is SGHVS and CDR2 FNYEAQ. This CDR3 reads CASSETGGGGSEAFF.

The chain uses TRBV9 and TRBJ2-1; TCRdb calls TRBD2, which cannot be checked without DNA. CDR1 and CDR2 (germline): SGDLS, YYNGEE. The CDR3 loop spans 17 amino acids. CDR3 amino acids: CASSGIAGALSYNEQFF.

The V call is TRBV15, the J call TRBJ1-3. Germline assignment: CDR1 LNHNV and CDR2 YYDKDF (reference sequence). The length of the CDR3 is 16 residues. The CDR3: CATSRDPQFVGNTIYF.

The chain is built from TRBV24-1 and TRBJ2-7; TCRdb proposes TRBD1, but this gene call is untestable without DNA. The CDR3 contains 11 residues. CDR1 KGHDR and CDR2 SFDVKD come from the germline V gene. The CDR3 loop is CATSDRVEQYF.

The genes are TRBV12-3 or TRBV12-4 and TRBJ1-1; TCRdb gives TRBD1 as the D gene, but with no DNA this cannot be confirmed. This CDR3 is 13 amino acids long. The CDR3 here is CASSLGDSTEAFF.

V is TRBV12-3 or TRBV12-4 and J is TRBJ2-1; checking the TCRdb D call of TRBD2 is not possible without DNA. CDR3 length: 15 amino acids. CDR3 in amino acids: CASTTGRGAYNEQFF.

V and J are TRBV5-6 and TRBJ1-2; TCRdb's D call of TRBD1 is untestable without DNA. Germline V gene sequence: CDR1 SGHDT, CDR2 YYEEEE. This CDR3 is built from 13 residues. CDR3 residues: CASSLYRGSGYTF.

This rearrangement joins TRBV11-1 to TRBJ1-1; absent DNA, TCRdb's TRBD1 call cannot be checked. Germline V gene sequence: CDR1 SGHAT, CDR2 FQDESV (reference sequence). The CDR3 runs 15 residues. This CDR3 is CASSLGYRGATEAFF.

V and J are TRBV7-9 and TRBJ2-2. The CDR3 length is 16 residues. The germline gives CDR1 SEHNR, CDR2 FQNEAQ (reference sequence). CDR3: CASSLIGFGAPGELFF.

The rearrangement links TRBV27 to TRBJ2-1; TCRdb's assignment of TRBD2 cannot be checked, as there is no DNA. The CDR3 length is 14 residues. Germline V gene sequence: CDR1 MNHEY, CDR2 SMNVEV (reference sequence). The CDR3 loop reads CASSLSIGGPEQFF.

V and J are TRBV24-1 and TRBJ2-3; with no DNA, the TCRdb D assignment of TRBD2 cannot be verified. Per the germline V gene, CDR1 is KGHDR and CDR2 is SFDVKD. The CDR3 covers 17 residues. CDR3 in amino acids: CATSDPTSGRITDTQYF.

The chain combines TRBV4-1 with TRBJ2-5. Germline-derived CDR1 and CDR2 are MGHRA and YSYEKL. The CDR3 is 14 amino acids. CDR3 residues: CASSQVWARETQYF.

This chain connects TRBV11-2 to TRBJ2-7. Germline V gene lookup returns CDR1 SGHAT and CDR2 FQNNGV. This CDR3 comprises 13 residues. The CDR3 sequence is CASRETGAHEQYF.

The chain recombines TRBV19 with TRBJ2-1; TCRdb's D gene call, TRBD2, goes unchecked for lack of DNA. Per the germline V gene, CDR1 is LNHDA and CDR2 is SQIVND (reference sequence). The CDR3 consists of 17 residues. CDR3 in amino acids: CASSIDVTGLPYNEQFF.

The chain recombines TRBV29-1 with TRBJ1-1; no DNA is available, so the TRBD1 call from TCRdb remains unchecked. Looked up from germline, CDR1 is SQVTM and CDR2 is ANQGSEA. The CDR3 is 15 amino acids. The CDR3 spells CSVQPGTGHNTEAFF.

V gene TRBV20-1 combines with J gene TRBJ2-3; there is no DNA to check the TCRdb D call of TRBD2. The CDR3 loop spans 16 amino acids. CDR1 and CDR2 (germline): DFQATT, SNEGSKA (reference sequence). The CDR3 protein is CSAQRLAADGADTQYF.